This T cell receptor beta chain came from a study of identical twins. After template switching added a universal primer site, the resulting cDNA carried unique molecular identifiers. TCRdb redid the calling of the 5' RACE reads with MiXCR, one entry per CDR3 protein. The sample holds around 1.7 million distinct CDR3 sequences, around 33% seen once. This clonotype was detected a few times. Its target is unknown. This CDR3 spans 15 amino acids. V was shortened by 1 base and J by 7 bases, with 14 bases between the two germline ends. Germline assignment: CDR1 MGHRA and CDR2 YSYEKL. Findings of the study overall: Out-of-frame alpha sequences common to twins exhibited a surplus of low generation probability.

Donors uniformly comprised healthy Caucasians. Sequencing was carried out using cord blood. The chain joins TRBV4-1 to TRBJ1-5; TRBD1 might be the D (5 bases). The origin of this receptor is a newborn girl in good health. In nucleotides, the CDR3 is TGCGCCAGCAGCCAAGGTTGGGGGTTTGTACAGCCCCAGCATTTT. Protein: CASSQGWGFVQPQHF.